Below, 4 T cell receptor beta chains from the same sample are listed, as sequenced in a study of blood T cell repertoires in COVID-19. Clones were read by immunoSEQ multiplex PCR, and TCRdb kept only the in-frame ones, dropping some. The sample records about 160,000 clones, around 89% being singletons. Source material: PBMCs or T cells enriched from blood (not recorded which). Receptors were obtained from a woman aged 50 to 60 who had recovered from COVID-19.

The chain joins TRBV18 to TRBJ2-7, with D perhaps matching TRBD2 (5 bases). V was trimmed by 5 bases and J by 3 bases, leaving 8 bases between them. The germline V gene has CDR1 KGHSH and CDR2 LQKENI. CDR3 length: 12 residues. The CDR3 coding sequence is TGTGCCAGCTCATCCCGGGACTACGAGCAGTACTTC. This gives the protein CASSSRDYEQYF.

The CDR3 DNA sequence: TGTGCCAGCTCCGGGGGGGCAGGTACCTATGGCTACACCTTC. It specifies CASSGGAGTYGYTF. V usage is TRBV9 and J usage is TRBJ1-2; the D gene is possibly TRBD1 (6 bases). The CDR3 spans 14 residues. V was pared by 7 bases and J by 4 bases, with 17 bases between. Germline V lookup: CDR1 SGDLS, CDR2 YYNGEE. The entire variable domain, with the rest obtained from reference TRBV9 and TRBJ1-2, is as follows: DSGVTQTPKHLITATGQRVTLRCSPRSGDLSVYWYQQSLDQGLQFLIQYYNGEERAKGNILERFSAQQFPDLHSELNLSSLELGDSALYFCASSGGAGTYGYTFGSGTRLTVV.

The chain employs TRBV11-3 and TRBJ1-6; D is unclear. The CDR3 is 15 residues long. Germline-derived CDR1 and CDR2 are SGHNT and YENEEA. Between the trimmed V and J ends, which lost 0 bases and 0 bases, there was a span of 3 bases. The CDR3 region is CASSLESSYNSPLHF. The CDR3 DNA reads as TGTGCCAGCAGCTTAGAGAGCTCCTATAATTCACCCCTCCACTTT.

The V call is TRBV10-3, the J call TRBJ1-1; a weak D match, TRBD1 (6 bases). The germline V and J ends were trimmed by 8 bases and 0 bases, with 19 bases remaining between them. Per germline, CDR1 ENHRY and CDR2 SYGVKD. The CDR3 contains 16 residues. CDR3: CAIERGGTGMNTEAFF. CDR3 DNA sequence: TGTGCCATCGAGCGGGGGGGTACAGGGATGAACACTGAAGCTTTCTTT.